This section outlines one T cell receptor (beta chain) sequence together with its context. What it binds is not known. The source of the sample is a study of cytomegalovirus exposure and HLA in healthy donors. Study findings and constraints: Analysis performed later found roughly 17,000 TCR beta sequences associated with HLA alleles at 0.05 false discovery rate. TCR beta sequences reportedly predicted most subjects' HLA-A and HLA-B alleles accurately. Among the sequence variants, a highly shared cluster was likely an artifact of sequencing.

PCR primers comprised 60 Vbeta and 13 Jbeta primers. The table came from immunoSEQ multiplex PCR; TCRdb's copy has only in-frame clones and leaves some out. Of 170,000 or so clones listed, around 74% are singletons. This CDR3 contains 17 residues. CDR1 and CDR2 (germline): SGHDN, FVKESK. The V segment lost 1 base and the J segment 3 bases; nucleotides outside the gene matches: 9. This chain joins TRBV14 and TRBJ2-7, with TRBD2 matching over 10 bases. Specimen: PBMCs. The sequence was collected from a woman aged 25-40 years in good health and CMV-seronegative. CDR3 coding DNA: TGTGCCAGCAGCCAAGCCCTGGGGGGACTAGCGCACTACGAGCAGTACTTC. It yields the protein CASSQALGGLAHYEQYF.